The entry that follows covers one T cell receptor beta chain sequence. What it recognizes is unknown. These data are taken from a study of cytomegalovirus exposure and HLA in healthy donors. Primers included in the PCR were 60 Vbeta and 13 Jbeta primers. TCRdb's table, derived via immunoSEQ multiplex PCR, lists solely in-frame clones and lacks some. Of 100,000 or so clones in the sample, roughly two thirds are singletons; the top ten hold roughly 3.2%. Whole-study results and caveats: What a later analysis reportedly showed was that an Asian-associated ancestry cluster had fewer N-insertions than the 666-donor mean. Whilst most TCR sequences proved rare, a subset of public TCRs occurred across many donors. A missense variant in DCLRE1C was later tied to TCR beta V- and J-gene trimming.

This CDR3 is 15 amino acids long. Germline CDR1 PRHDT, CDR2 FYEKMQ (reference sequence). Trimming cost V 5 bases and J 3 bases, with 16 bases left between them. The genes are TRBV13 and TRBJ1-1, with D maybe TRBD1 (5 bases). The sequence was obtained from a man younger than 40 in good health and CMV-seronegative. The specimen sequenced was PBMCs. The CDR3 bases are TGTGCCAGCAGCCCCCTTGGGGGGTGGGACACTGAAGCTTTCTTT. Protein sequence: CASSPLGGWDTEAFF.